The 21 T cell receptor beta chains listed next were all sequenced from one sample in a study of a mutant IDH1 vaccine in newly diagnosed glioma (dated by TCRdb to the early 2020s). Sample time point, as interpreted from the label and publication: week 11, during vaccination. Each vaccine dose, consisting of 300 ug of a 20-mer mutant IDH1 peptide in Montanide, was administered subcutaneously with topical imiquimod. Their specific antigens are unknown. The library was produced with the immunoSEQ multiplex PCR assay. Here the immuneACCESS table is served through TCRdb, limited to in-frame sequences with V and J called. Missing clones are a known gap in these copies; in checked studies unresolved V genes cover under half, and the rest lacks a known reason. The sample data list 45,000 to 60,000 clones, and over 75% of these were observed just once. Clones ranked in the top ten supply 2% to 2.5% of the sample.

The specimen was PBMCs, collected from a glioma patient whose treatment included an IDH1 peptide vaccine. Receptor source: a man aged 45 to 65 with glioma.

The count of this clone is one. This chain joins TRBV10-3 and TRBJ2-1, with 7 nucleotides matching TRBD2. The CDR3 covers 16 residues. Trimming took 2 bases from V and 0 from J; bases not matched to a gene: 4. Germline lookup yields CDR1 ENHRY and CDR2 SYGVKD. The CDR3 coding sequence is TGTGCCATCAGTGAGACCTCGGGGGGCTCCTACAATGAGCAGTTCTTC. Translated, it gives CAISETSGGSYNEQFF.

This chain connects TRBV6-6 to TRBJ2-3; D gene unclear. V was trimmed by 0 bases and J by 2 bases, leaving 3 bases between them. Germline CDR1 MNHNY, CDR2 SVGAGI (reference sequence). The CDR3 consists of 13 residues. CDR3 residues: CASSYSDTDTQYF. CDR3 sequence (DNA): TGTGCCAGCAGTTACTCGGACACAGATACGCAGTATTTT.

The rearrangement uses TRBV28 and TRBJ1-4; D unresolved. V dropped 1 base and J dropped 4 bases, with 7 bases sitting between them. The V gene's germline CDR1 is MDHEN and CDR2 SYDVKM. The CDR3 runs to 14 residues. The CDR3 sequence: CASSLSFLNEKLFF. As DNA, the CDR3 is TGTGCCAGCAGTTTATCGTTTCTTAATGAAAAACTGTTTTTT. Variable domain in full (rest from reference TRBV28 and TRBJ1-4): DVKVTQSSRYLVKRTGEKVFLECVQDMDHENMFWYRQDPGLGLRLIYFSYDVKMKEKGDIPEGYSVSREKKERFSLILESASTNQTSMYLCASSLSFLNEKLFFGSGTQLSVL.

This clone appeared once. The chain recombines TRBV27 with TRBJ1-2; 7 positions match TRBD1. Germline CDR1 is MNHEY and CDR2 is SMNVEV (reference sequence). Trimming took 6 bases from V and 6 from J; bases not matched to a gene: 4. This CDR3 is 12 amino acids long. CDR3 sequence: CASRTGTNGYTF. DNA of the CDR3: TGTGCCAGCAGGACAGGGACGAATGGCTACACCTTC.

V and J are TRBV5-5 and TRBJ2-2; 9 bases map to TRBD1. Losses at the gene ends were 0 bases for V and 4 bases for J; bases not matched to a gene: 13. Germline V gives CDR1 SGHKS, CDR2 YYEKEE (reference sequence). CDR3 size: 19 residues. DNA of the CDR3: TGTGCCAGCAGCTTGGGCCGGGACAGGGCTCCGGGAGGCACCGGGGAGCTGTTTTTT. As protein: CASSLGRDRAPGGTGELFF.

The chain couples TRBV6-5 to TRBJ2-7; 9 bases are a match to TRBD1. Germline V gene sequence: CDR1 MNHEY, CDR2 SVGAGI. The CDR3 length is 14 residues. The V segment lost 4 bases and the J segment 7 bases; nucleotides outside the gene matches: 8. This CDR3 reads CASSSGTGPGEQYF. CDR3 DNA: TGTGCCAGCAGTTCCGGGACAGGGCCTGGAGAGCAGTACTTC.

V and J are TRBV29-1 and TRBJ2-7; maybe TRBD1 (5 bases). The germline V gene has CDR1 SQVTM and CDR2 ANQGSEA. The CDR3 contains 14 residues. V lost 4 bases and J 2 bases, leaving 15 bases between the germline ends. The CDR3 protein is CSVVTGRATYEQYF. As DNA, the CDR3 is TGCAGCGTTGTAACGGGCAGGGCCACCTACGAGCAGTACTTC.

The rearrangement links TRBV14 to TRBJ2-3, with D unresolved. The germline V gene encodes CDR1 SGHDN and CDR2 FVKESK. V was pared by 1 base and J by 3 bases, with 8 bases between. The CDR3 consists of 14 residues. The CDR3 sequence is CASSQGPSTDTQYF. The CDR3, as DNA: TGTGCCAGCAGCCAAGGCCCCTCTACAGATACGCAGTATTTT.

This clone was counted a few times. The chain has TRBV7-2 and TRBJ2-3, with a possible D match to TRBD1 (5 bases). CDR3 length equals 14 residues. In germline, CDR1 is SGHTA, CDR2 FQGNSA. The V end lost 2 bases, the J end lost 2 bases, and 8 bases lay between the germline ends. CDR3 in amino acids: CASSLSRVTDTQYF. The CDR3, as DNA: TGTGCCAGCAGCTTATCCAGGGTCACAGATACGCAGTATTTT.

V and J are TRBV19 and TRBJ2-7; 9 bases align to TRBD2. Germline CDR1 reads LNHDA; CDR2 reads SQIVND (reference sequence). There are 15 residues in the CDR3. Germline trimming cut 3 bases from V and 6 bases from J; bases unmatched to any gene: 9. Written as DNA, the CDR3 is TGTGCCAGTAGTATTAGCGGGGGCCGAGGGGTCGAGCAGTACTTC. It encodes CASSISGGRGVEQYF.

The J gene is TRBJ1-2, the V gene TRBV14; perhaps TRBD1 as D (6 bases). This CDR3 is built from 13 residues. The V gene lost 2 bases and the J gene lost 6 bases, with 10 bases spanning the gap. Germline assignment: CDR1 SGHDN and CDR2 FVKESK. As DNA, the CDR3 is TGTGCCAGCAGCCAATCCAGGGGCGATGGCTACACCTTC. Translating gives CASSQSRGDGYTF.

The chain has TRBV5-5 and TRBJ2-7, with 9 bases aligning to TRBD2. The J segment lost 7 bases and the V segment lost 1 base, leaving 9 bases of the junction unmatched. Germline loops: CDR1 SGHKS, CDR2 YYEKEE (reference sequence). The CDR3 extends over 15 amino acids. CDR3 nucleotides: TGTGCCAGCAGCTTGTCTCCTAGCGGGATCGGGGAGCAGTACTTC. It is translated as CASSLSPSGIGEQYF. Supplemented by reference TRBV5-5 and TRBJ2-7, the full variable domain reads DAGVTQSPTHLIKTRGQQVTLRCSPISGHKSVSWYQQVLGQGPQFIFQYYEKEERGRGNFPDRFSARQFPNYSSELNVNALLLGDSALYLCASSLSPSGIGEQYFGPGTRLTVT.

The CDR3 coding sequence is TGTGCCAGCAGCCCCAAAGGGGCCCGGACAGCCTCTAGCTCCTACAATGAGCAGTTCTTC. Its translation: CASSPKGARTASSSYNEQFF. The chain employs TRBV7-3 and TRBJ2-1; TRBD1 is a possible D gene (6 bases). Germline V lookup: CDR1 SGHTA, CDR2 FQGTGA. CDR3 length: 20 amino acids. Trimming pared 5 bases from V and 0 bases from J, leaving 26 bases between. Based on the CDR3 plus reference TRBV7-3 and TRBJ2-1, the full variable domain is GAGVSQTPSNKVTEKGKYVELRCDPISGHTALYWYRQSLGQGPEFLIYFQGTGAADDSGLPNDRFFAVRPEGSVSTLKIQRTERGDSAVYLCASSPKGARTASSSYNEQFFGPGTRLTVL.

This clone was observed a single time. The rearrangement uses TRBV7-6 and TRBJ2-5, with 13 positions matching TRBD2. The CDR3 has 15 residues. The germline gives CDR1 SGHVS, CDR2 FNYEAQ. Trimming took 5 bases from V and 5 from J; bases not matched to a gene: 5. CDR3 bases: TGTGCCAGCAGCCCCCGGGGACTAGCGGGGGAGACCCAGTACTTC. Residues: CASSPRGLAGETQYF.

The chain links TRBV5-1 to TRBJ2-1, with 9 nucleotides matching TRBD2. Trimming took 3 bases from V and 3 from J; bases not matched to a gene: 1. The CDR3 sequence is 14 residues long. Germline V lookup: CDR1 SGHRS, CDR2 YFSETQ. This CDR3 reads CASSSREGYNEQFF. As DNA, the CDR3 is TGCGCCAGCAGCTCGCGGGAGGGCTACAATGAGCAGTTCTTC.

In its sample, this clone was seen a few times. This rearrangement joins TRBV28 to TRBJ2-3; 8 nucleotides match TRBD2. Germline V gene sequence: CDR1 MDHEN, CDR2 SYDVKM. The CDR3 runs to 16 residues. V lost 4 bases, J lost 8 bases, and 14 bases stayed unmatched. CDR3 sequence reads: CASSSTSERPRGTQYF. DNA for the CDR3: TGTGCCAGCAGTTCGACTAGCGAACGGCCCCGTGGTACGCAGTATTTT.

The chain recombines TRBV18 with TRBJ2-5, with TRBD2 identical over 7 bases. This CDR3 comprises 15 residues. Germline CDR1 is KGHSH and CDR2 is LQKENI. V gave up 3 bases and J gave up 4 bases; unmatched junction bases: 8. The CDR3 spells CASSPGGRKAETQYF. For the CDR3, the DNA is TGTGCCAGCTCACCGGGAGGGCGGAAGGCAGAGACCCAGTACTTC.

The rearrangement links TRBV19 to TRBJ1-2; tentative D call: TRBD1 (5 bases). The CDR3 runs 16 residues. The germline gives CDR1 LNHDA, CDR2 SQIVND (reference sequence). Trimming cost V 2 bases and J 6 bases, with 19 bases left between them. CDR3 sequence reads: CASSIRTTGTVHGYTF. As DNA, the CDR3 is TGTGCCAGTAGTATACGTACAACCGGGACTGTACATGGCTACACCTTC.

The V and J genes are TRBV6-5 and TRBJ2-5; 9 bases align to TRBD2. V lost 4 bases and J lost 5; bases outside the gene matches: 11. CDR1 and CDR2 (germline): MNHEY, SVGAGI. The CDR3 has 16 residues. CDR3 nucleotide sequence: TGTGCCAGCAGTTCCCCCGGGCGGGAGGGCCGGGAGACCCAGTACTTC. It translates to CASSSPGREGRETQYF.

The V and J genes are TRBV7-9 and TRBJ1-1; perhaps TRBD1 as D (6 bases). Between the trimmed V and J ends, which lost 2 bases and 4 bases, there was a span of 14 bases. This CDR3 has 15 amino acids. Germline CDR1 and CDR2: SEHNR and FQNEAQ (reference sequence). Here the CDR3 DNA reads TGTGCCAGCAGCTTACGCGAGGGGGAGGGCACTGAAGCTTTCTTT. Translation gives CASSLREGEGTEAFF.

The J gene is TRBJ2-7, the V gene TRBV5-1, with TRBD2 identical over 7 bases. The CDR3 runs to 15 residues. V shed 3 bases and J 2 bases; nucleotides not matched to a gene: 8. CDR1 and CDR2 from the germline V gene are SGHRS and YFSETQ. Here the CDR3 reads CASSSGGVSPYEQYF. In nucleotides, the CDR3 is TGCGCCAGCAGCTCGGGGGGAGTCTCCCCCTACGAGCAGTACTTC.